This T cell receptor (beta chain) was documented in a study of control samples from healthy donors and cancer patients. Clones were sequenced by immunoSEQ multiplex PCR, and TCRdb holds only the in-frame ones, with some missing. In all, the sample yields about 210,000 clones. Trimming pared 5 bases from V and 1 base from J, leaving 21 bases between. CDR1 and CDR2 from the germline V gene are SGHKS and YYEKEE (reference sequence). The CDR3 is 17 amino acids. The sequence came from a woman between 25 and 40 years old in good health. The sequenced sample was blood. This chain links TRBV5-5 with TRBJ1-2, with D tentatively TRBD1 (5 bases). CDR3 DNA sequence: TGTGCCAGCAGTCTAGGTTGGGGCGATTCATTTAACTATGGCTACACCTTC. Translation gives CASSLGWGDSFNYGYTF.